This T cell receptor (beta chain) was profiled in a study of regulatory T cells in long-lasting Graves disease. This clonotype was counted many times. Time point meaning: newly diagnosed GD, antithyroid drugs for less than 3 months. Preparation of the TCR library used RNA extracted from PBMCs. Relying on iRepertoire HTBI primers and Arm-PCR of CDR3 regions, the team built TCR beta libraries. TCRdb re-called the multiplex PCR reads through MiXCR, storing one row per CDR3 protein. The top ten clones hold about 12% of a sample with approximately 470,000 distinct CDR3 sequences, around 16% of them seen once. These data were also filed under a second study, of T cells in Graves' hyperthyroidism and ophthalmopathy.

This clonotype originated in a man aged 35-49 years with Graves disease. The material sequenced was peripheral blood mononuclear cells (PBMCs), taken at new diagnosis, from a patient treated with antithyroid drugs.

CDR3 region: CASSLDWGTAEQYF. As DNA, the CDR3 is TGTGCCAGCAGTCTGGACTGGGGGACGGCCGAGCAGTACTTC. This chain connects TRBV27 to TRBJ2-7; either TRBD1 or TRBD2 may supply D (5 bases each). This CDR3 spans 14 amino acids. Germline V gene data show CDR1 as MNHEY and CDR2 as SMNVEV (reference sequence). V shed 5 bases and J shed 6 bases, with 17 bases lying between them.